The 15 T cell receptor beta chains reported below all come from one sample, sequenced in a study of tumor and adjacent non-tumor tissue in lung cancer. The library came from three nested PCR rounds adapted from ARM-PCR protocols. TCRdb re-called the multiplex PCR reads through MiXCR, storing one row per CDR3 protein. The sample contains 65,000 to 70,000 distinct CDR3 sequences, about 61% of which appear only once. This sample's RNA came from whole unsorted tissue. Sequenced material: lung tumor tissue. All receptors come from a man between 50 and 59 years old with non-small cell lung cancer.

This clonotype has ten or more counts. This chain connects TRBV28 to TRBJ2-2, with D maybe TRBD1 (5 bases). The CDR3 spans 18 residues. CDR1 is MDHEN and CDR2 is SYDVKM in the germline V gene. Trimming removed 4 bases from V and 1 base from J, with 19 bases in between. The CDR3 loop is CASSSQVREGLNTGELFF. CDR3 sequence (DNA): TGTGCCAGCAGTTCCCAGGTCAGGGAAGGGCTGAACACCGGGGAGCTGTTTTTT.

Concerning this clonotype: A much larger clone differs by one base, so this may be a read error. The CDR3 carries no conserved terminal phenylalanine or tryptophan, so it likely arises from a read error. This chain joins TRBV5-6 and TRBJ1-5, with D hard to call. With 0 bases removed from V and 1 base from J, the gap between germline ends came to 2 bases. CDR3 length: 13 amino acids. The germline V gene encodes CDR1 SGHDT and CDR2 YYEEEE. The CDR3 loop is CASSLASNQPQHY. As DNA, the CDR3 is TGTGCCAGCAGCTTGGCCAGCAATCAGCCCCAGCATTAT.

This clonotype has ten or more counts. The V call is TRBV10-3, the J call TRBJ2-7; either TRBD1 or TRBD2 may supply D (5 bases each). Trimming left V 0 bases short and J 5 bases short, with 11 bases between. Germline V lookup: CDR1 ENHRY, CDR2 SYGVKD. The CDR3 length is 14 residues. CDR3 loop: CAISESRGDDEQYF. For the CDR3, the DNA is TGTGCCATCAGTGAGTCTAGAGGGGACGACGAGCAGTACTTC.

Remarks on this clonotype: The final CDR3 position lacks the conserved phenylalanine or tryptophan, pointing to a likely read error. V is TRBV6-2 or TRBV6-3 and J is TRBJ2-7, with a possible D match to TRBD1 (6 bases). Germline V gene lookup returns CDR1 MNHEY and CDR2 SVGEGT. The CDR3 is 14 residues long. CDR3 loop: CASNKGGLSYEQYS. CDR3 nucleotide sequence: TGTGCCAGCAACAAAGGGGGATTGTCCTATGAGCAGTACTCC.

The chain combines TRBV28 with TRBJ2-1; possibly TRBD2 for D (5 bases). The CDR3 spans 15 residues. Germline V gene sequence: CDR1 MDHEN, CDR2 SYDVKM. Trimming took 4 bases from V and 3 from J, leaving 13 bases between them. In DNA form, the CDR3 reads TGTGCCAGCAGTTCTGACCAAGACTACTACAATGAGCAGTTCTTC. It is translated as CASSSDQDYYNEQFF.

This chain uses TRBV20-1 with TRBJ2-7; a possible D gene is TRBD2 (5 bases). The germline CDR1 and CDR2 sequences are DFQATT and SNEGSKA (reference sequence). The CDR3 has 13 residues. V was clipped by 8 bases and J by 4 bases, with 18 bases between them. DNA for the CDR3: TGCAGTTCCCTGGGCGGGTTGGTATACGAGCAGTACGTC. As protein: CSSLGGLVYEQYV.

This chain joins TRBV30 and TRBJ1-2, with D possibly matching TRBD1 (6 bases). The V end lost 5 bases, the J end lost 3 bases, and 16 bases lay between the germline ends. Germline V gene data show CDR1 as GTSNPN and CDR2 as SVGIG (reference sequence). This CDR3 is built from 14 residues. Written as DNA, the CDR3 is TGTGCCTGGGGACAGAGACCATCTGACTATGGCTACACCTTC. It codes for CAWGQRPSDYGYTF.

Points on this clonotype: A single base separates this from a much larger clone, so it may be a read error. The chain links TRBV11-2 to TRBJ2-7; no reliable D call. Trimming removed 4 bases at V and 4 bases at J, with 11 bases between. Germline-derived CDR1 and CDR2 are SGHAT and FQNNGV. This CDR3 is 13 amino acids long. The CDR3 sequence is CASSSMSVYEQYF. DNA of the CDR3: TGTGCCAGCAGCTCGATGAGTGTTTACGAGCAGTACTTC. Combining the CDR3 with reference TRBV11-2 and TRBJ2-7 gives the whole variable domain EAGVAQSPRYKIIEKRQSVAFWCNPISGHATLYWYQQILGQGPKLLIQFQNNGVVDDSQLPKDRFSAERLKGVDSTLKIQPAKLEDSAVYLCASSSMSVYEQYFGPGTRLTVT.

This clonotype has a count of ten or more. The CDR3 sequence is CASRGLAGSDEQYF. DNA for the CDR3: TGTGCCAGCAGGGGACTAGCGGGATCCGACGAGCAGTACTTC. The gene calls are TRBV6-6 and TRBJ2-7; 13 bases agree with TRBD2. The CDR3 sequence is 14 residues long. The trim removed 6 bases at V and 5 bases at J, leaving 4 bases unmatched. Per the germline V gene, CDR1 is MNHNY and CDR2 is SVGAGI (reference sequence).

The genes are TRBV2 and TRBJ2-3, with D unresolved. Per germline, CDR1 SNHLY and CDR2 FYNNEI. This CDR3 contains 15 residues. V lost 2 bases to trimming and J lost 4 bases, with 13 bases between them. The CDR3 DNA sequence: TGTGCCAGCAGTGAACAGGCCACAGAGGCAGATACGCAGTATTTT. Its translation: CASSEQATEADTQYF.

This clonotype came up a few times. At one end, the junction sequence differs from germline, possibly due to a read error. The CDR3 coding sequence is TGTGCCAGCAGCCCTGGGGGGCTCCAAAACATTCAGCACTTC. It specifies CASSPGGLQNIQHF. The chain combines TRBV7-9 with TRBJ2-4; D tentatively fits TRBD1 or TRBD2 (6 bases each). The CDR3 covers 14 residues. CDR1 SEHNR and CDR2 FQNEAQ come from the germline V gene (reference sequence).

The chain has TRBV12-3 or TRBV12-4 and TRBJ1-1; TRBD1 matches at 7 bases. The CDR3 length is 14 residues. The junction had 10 bases not matched to a gene; V was cut back by 6 bases and J by 6 bases. CDR3 sequence reads: CASRSTGMTSEAFF. The CDR3 coding sequence is TGTGCCAGCAGATCGACAGGGATGACCTCTGAAGCTTTCTTT.

V usage is TRBV28 and J usage is TRBJ2-7, with unresolved D. V lost 2 bases and J lost 9, with 17 bases in between. Per germline, CDR1 MDHEN and CDR2 SYDVKM. This CDR3 has 14 residues. CDR3 DNA: TGTGCCAGCAGTTTAGCGGCCTACTCCTATGTGCAGTACTTC. This sequence encodes CASSLAAYSYVQYF.

Remarks on this clonotype: It is likely a read error, because the conserved phenylalanine at the end of the CDR3 is missing. This rearrangement joins TRBV11-2 to TRBJ2-1, with D perhaps assigned TRBD1 or TRBD2 (6 bases each). The germline V and J ends were trimmed by 9 bases and 11 bases, with 17 bases remaining between them. The CDR3 runs 12 residues. Germline V lookup: CDR1 SGHAT, CDR2 FQNNGV. CDR3 region: CARSQEGGKQFL. CDR3 nucleotide sequence: TGTGCCAGGAGCCAGGAGGGGGGAAAGCAGTTCCTC.

This clonotype showed up many times. The rearrangement links TRBV7-9 to TRBJ2-5; D is undetermined. Trimming shortened V by 1 base and J by 5 bases, and 2 bases separated the two germline ends. The CDR3 totals 11 residues. In germline, CDR1 is SEHNR, CDR2 FQNEAQ (reference sequence). The CDR3 bases are TGTGCCAGCAGCTTAGTGGAGACCCAGTACTTC. It translates to CASSLVETQYF.